A single sample is the source of the 10 T cell receptor beta chains below, sequenced in a study of blood T cell repertoires in COVID-19. TCRdb's copy holds only in-frame clones and misses some; the assay was immunoSEQ multiplex PCR. In the table there are 100,000 to 150,000 clones, about 87% of which are singletons. The sequencing input was peripheral blood. These receptors were obtained from a man aged 50 to 60 with acute or convalescent COVID-19.

The CDR3 DNA is TGTGCCAGCAGCTTGCTAGCGGGAATTCGGAATGAGCAGTTCTTC. The encoded protein is CASSLLAGIRNEQFF. The V gene is TRBV5-4, the J gene TRBJ2-1; 9 bases line up with TRBD2. The junction had 6 bases not matched to a gene; V was cut back by 1 base and J by 7 bases. Germline V lookup: CDR1 SGHNT, CDR2 YYREEE (reference sequence). This CDR3 is 15 amino acids long.

The chain links TRBV12-3 or TRBV12-4 to TRBJ1-2; D is ambiguous. With 3 bases removed from V and 2 bases from J, the gap between germline ends came to 7 bases. This CDR3 spans 13 amino acids. CDR3 DNA: TGTGCCAGCAGTTTCGTGGGCAACTATGGCTACACCTTC. The encoded protein is CASSFVGNYGYTF.

This sequence joins TRBV6-5 and TRBJ1-5; D is unresolved. V lost 6 bases and J 0 bases, leaving 12 bases between the germline ends. This CDR3 spans 15 amino acids. The germline gives CDR1 MNHEY, CDR2 SVGAGI. For the CDR3, the DNA is TGTGCCAGCAGGACCGGGAGAAATAGCAATCAGCCCCAGCATTTT. Its translation: CASRTGRNSNQPQHF.

In DNA form, the CDR3 reads TGTGCCAGTAGTATCGGTCGGGATTCACCCCTCCACTTT. Protein: CASSIGRDSPLHF. J is TRBJ1-6 and V is TRBV19; D is unresolved. Trimming removed 3 bases at V and 8 bases at J, with 8 bases between. CDR1 is LNHDA, CDR2 SQIVND, per germline (reference sequence). This CDR3 is 13 amino acids long.

The rearrangement links TRBV7-3 to TRBJ2-7, with TRBD1 matching over 9 bases. V lost 5 bases and J lost 4; bases outside the gene matches: 12. CDR1 and CDR2 (germline): SGHTA, FQGTGA. The CDR3 sequence is 16 residues long. The CDR3 DNA follows: TGTGCCAGCAGCGTGGCCGGGACAGGGATGGGGTACGAGCAGTACTTC. As protein: CASSVAGTGMGYEQYF.

This clone was seen a few times. The rearrangement uses TRBV5-3 and TRBJ2-1, with D possibly TRBD1 on 5 matching bases. TRBV5-3 is an ORF; its function is uncertain. Trimming cost V 2 bases and J 5 bases, with 11 bases left between them. The CDR3 is made up of 14 amino acids. As DNA, the CDR3 is TGTGCCAGAAGCTTACTTTGCAGGGACAATGAGCAGTTCTTC. Its protein is CARSLLCRDNEQFF.

The chain recombines TRBV30 with TRBJ1-6; the match to TRBD1 covers 7 bases. The length of the CDR3 is 17 residues. V shed 4 bases and J 8 bases; nucleotides not matched to a gene: 17. Looked up from germline, CDR1 is GTSNPN and CDR2 is SVGIG (reference sequence). Here the CDR3 reads CAWIAWRQGVSYSPLHF. CDR3 DNA: TGTGCCTGGATTGCTTGGCGGCAGGGGGTATCCTATTCACCCCTCCACTTT.

The rearrangement uses TRBV6-2 or TRBV6-3 and TRBJ2-7, with 9 bases that match TRBD2. Per germline, CDR1 MNHEY and CDR2 SVGEGT. The CDR3 loop spans 16 amino acids. Trimming cost V 2 bases and J 0 bases; bases outside gene matches: 5. CDR3 sequence: CASSYEASGNSYEQYF. CDR3 bases: TGTGCCAGCAGTTACGAAGCTAGCGGGAACTCCTACGAGCAGTACTTC.

The genes are TRBV28 and TRBJ1-6; D unresolved. Germline values: CDR1 MDHEN, CDR2 SYDVKM. The CDR3 is 18 residues long. With 5 bases removed from V and 7 bases from J, the gap between germline ends came to 24 bases. CDR3 coding DNA: TGTGCCAGCAGTCTTCCTCCGGGAGCCCCACTTGGGAATTCACCCCTCCACTTT. Translated: CASSLPPGAPLGNSPLHF.

The CDR3 nucleotides read TGTGCCACCAGCAGAGATCTCGGCGGGGGGGCAGATACGCAGTATTTT. It is translated as CATSRDLGGGADTQYF. The J gene is TRBJ2-3, the V gene TRBV15, with TRBD2 matching over 9 bases. V shed 0 bases and J 4 bases; nucleotides not matched to a gene: 5. The CDR3 extends over 16 amino acids. In germline, CDR1 is LNHNV, CDR2 YYDKDF (reference sequence). The full variable domain, its missing parts supplied by reference TRBV15 and TRBJ2-3, is DAMVIQNPRYQVTQFGKPVTLSCSQTLNHNVMYWYQQKSSQAPKLLFHYYDKDFNNEADTPDNFQSRRPNTSFCFLDIRSPGLGDTAMYLCATSRDLGGGADTQYFGPGTRLTVL.